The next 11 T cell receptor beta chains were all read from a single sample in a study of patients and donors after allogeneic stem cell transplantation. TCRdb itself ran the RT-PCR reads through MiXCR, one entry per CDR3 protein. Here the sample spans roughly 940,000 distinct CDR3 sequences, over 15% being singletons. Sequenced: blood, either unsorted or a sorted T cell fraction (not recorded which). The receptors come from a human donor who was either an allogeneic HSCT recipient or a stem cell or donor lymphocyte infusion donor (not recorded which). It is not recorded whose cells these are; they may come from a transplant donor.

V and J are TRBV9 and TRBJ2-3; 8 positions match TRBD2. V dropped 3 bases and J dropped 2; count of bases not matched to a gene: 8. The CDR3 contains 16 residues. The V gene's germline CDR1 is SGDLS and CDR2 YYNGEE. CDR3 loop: CASSAAGGLPTDTQYF. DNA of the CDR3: TGTGCCAGCAGCGCCGCGGGGGGTCTTCCCACAGATACGCAGTATTTT.

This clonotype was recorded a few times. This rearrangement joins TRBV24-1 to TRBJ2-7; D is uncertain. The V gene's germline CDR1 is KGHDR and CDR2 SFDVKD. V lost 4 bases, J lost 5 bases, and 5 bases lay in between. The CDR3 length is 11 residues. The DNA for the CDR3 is TGTGCCACCAGTGACCGGGACGAGCAGTACTTC. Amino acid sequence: CATSDRDEQYF.

Here the CDR3 reads CASSELDQPQHF. CDR3 bases: TGTGCCAGCAGTGAATTAGATCAGCCCCAGCATTTT. The genes are TRBV25-1 and TRBJ1-5; D gene unclear. The CDR3 covers 12 residues. V lost 1 base and J 5 bases, leaving 3 bases between the germline ends. The germline V gene has CDR1 MGHDK and CDR2 SYGVNS. The complete variable domain, with remaining parts taken from reference TRBV25-1 and TRBJ1-5, reads EADIYQTPRYLVIGTGKKITLECSQTMGHDKMYWYQQDPGMELHLIHYSYGVNSTEKGDLSSESTVSRIRTEHFPLTLESARPSHTSQYLCASSELDQPQHFGDGTRLSIL.

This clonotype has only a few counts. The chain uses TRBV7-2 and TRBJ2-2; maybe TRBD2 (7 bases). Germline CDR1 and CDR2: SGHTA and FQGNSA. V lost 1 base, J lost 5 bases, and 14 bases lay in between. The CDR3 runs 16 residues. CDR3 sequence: CASSLDGGPFTGELFF. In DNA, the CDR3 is TGTGCCAGCAGCTTAGACGGGGGGCCCTTTACCGGGGAGCTGTTTTTT.

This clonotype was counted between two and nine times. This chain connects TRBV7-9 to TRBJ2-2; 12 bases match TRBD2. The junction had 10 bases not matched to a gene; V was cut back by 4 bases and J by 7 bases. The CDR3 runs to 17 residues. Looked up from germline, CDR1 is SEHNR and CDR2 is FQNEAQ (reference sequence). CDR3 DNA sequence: TGTGCCAGCAGCTCCCCGACTAGCGGGAGTATATACGGGGAGCTGTTTTTT. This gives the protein CASSSPTSGSIYGELFF.

CDR3 in amino acids: CASSYSTGNYGYTF. For the CDR3, the DNA is TGTGCCAGCAGTTACTCGACAGGGAACTATGGCTACACCTTC. This chain connects TRBV6-2 or TRBV6-3 to TRBJ1-2; TRBD1 agrees at 7 bases. J gave up 2 bases and V 0 bases, and 0 bases lay outside the gene matches. In germline, CDR1 is MNHEY, CDR2 SVGEGT. This CDR3 is built from 14 residues.

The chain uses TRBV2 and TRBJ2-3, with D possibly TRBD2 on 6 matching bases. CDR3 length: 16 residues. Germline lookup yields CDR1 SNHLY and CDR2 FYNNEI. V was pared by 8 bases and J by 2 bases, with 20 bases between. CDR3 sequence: CASRRGRTFTTDTQYF. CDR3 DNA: TGTGCCAGCCGGAGGGGCCGGACCTTTACCACAGATACGCAGTATTTT. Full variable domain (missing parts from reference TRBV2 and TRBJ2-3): EPEVTQTPSHQVTQMGQEVILRCVPISNHLYFYWYRQILGQKVEFLVSFYNNEISEKSEIFDDQFSVERPDGSNFTLKIRSTKLEDSAMYFCASRRGRTFTTDTQYFGPGTRLTVL.

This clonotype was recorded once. CDR3 amino acids: CAIGAGDHEAFF. The DNA of the CDR3 is TGTGCCATCGGGGCAGGGGACCATGAAGCTTTCTTT. J is TRBJ1-1 and V is TRBV6-6, with TRBD1 as a possible D gene (6 bases). This CDR3 is built from 12 residues. Germline lookup yields CDR1 MNHNY and CDR2 SVGAGI (reference sequence). V lost 10 bases to trimming and J lost 7 bases, with 16 bases between them.

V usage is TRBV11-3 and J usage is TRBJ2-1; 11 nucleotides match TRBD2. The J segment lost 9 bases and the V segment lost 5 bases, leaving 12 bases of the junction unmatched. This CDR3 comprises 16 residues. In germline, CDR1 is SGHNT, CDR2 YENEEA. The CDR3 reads CASSGLTSGAFGEQFF. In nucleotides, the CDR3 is TGTGCCAGCAGCGGGTTGACTAGCGGGGCCTTTGGTGAGCAGTTCTTC.

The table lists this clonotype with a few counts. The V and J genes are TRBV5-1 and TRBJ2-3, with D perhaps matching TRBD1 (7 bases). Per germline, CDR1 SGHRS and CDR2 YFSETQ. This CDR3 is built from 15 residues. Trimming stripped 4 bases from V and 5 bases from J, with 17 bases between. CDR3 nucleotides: TGCGCCAGCAGCGGAGGGACAGTTATTGGAGATACGCAGTATTTT. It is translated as CASSGGTVIGDTQYF. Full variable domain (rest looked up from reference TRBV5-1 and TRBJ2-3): KAGVTQTPRYLIKTRGQQVTLSCSPISGHRSVSWYQQTPGQGLQFLFEYFSETQRNKGNFPGRFSGRQFSNSRSEMNVSTLELGDSALYLCASSGGTVIGDTQYFGPGTRLTVL.

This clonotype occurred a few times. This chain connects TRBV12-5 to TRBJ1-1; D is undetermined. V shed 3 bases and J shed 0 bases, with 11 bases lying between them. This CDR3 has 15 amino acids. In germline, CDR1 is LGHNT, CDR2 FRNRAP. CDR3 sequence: CASGFPTEMNTEAFF. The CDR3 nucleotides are TGTGCTAGTGGTTTTCCTACAGAAATGAACACTGAAGCTTTCTTT.